This TCR beta chain came from a study of Ad26.COV2.S vaccination and SARS-CoV-2 variants (dated by TCRdb to the early 2020s). Looking at the study overall: Vaccine-arm donors came from COV1001, a multicentre, randomized, double-blind, placebo-controlled phase I-IIa trial of Ad26.COV2.S in healthy adults. Dosing of Ad26.COV2.S was intramuscular, at either 5x10^10 or 1x10^11 viral particles, delivered as one shot or as two shots spaced 56 days apart. TCRbeta repertoire sequencing was used to assess the specificity and breadth of SARS-CoV-2-reactive T cell receptors after Ad26.COV2.S vaccination. A total of 32 samples were included in the TCR-sequenced set, comprising 19 Ad26.COV2.S vaccine recipients, 5 placebo recipients and 8 SARS-CoV-2 convalescent individuals. Participants in the trial were split at random into five groups of five each, receiving low-dose or high-dose Ad26.COV2.S once or twice, or else placebo on both occasions. Investigators remained blinded to trial group allocation during experiments and outcome assessment.

This sample's treatment or condition label indicates: over 15 received Ad26.COV2.S at low or high dose, single or two shots; roughly 5 received placebo; per-sample allocation not given. Repertoires of vaccine and placebo recipients were sequenced from samples collected on day 63 after the first injection. In Cohort 1b, 20 to 25 adults aged 18-55 years were enrolled at a single site in Boston, USA, between 29 July and 7 August 2020. Ad26.COV2.S was a replication-incompetent adenovirus type 26 vector that expressed a prefusion-stabilized SARS-CoV-2 spike protein derived from the original Wuhan strain. The junction carries 2 bases between V and J, which are trimmed by 3 bases and 1 base respectively. CDR1 and CDR2 are read off the germline V gene as KGHSH and LQKENI. The CDR3 goes from the cysteine to the phenylalanine over 12 residues. Only CDR3 DNA is held: 36 bases, read in frame from base 1. Concerning this clone: Its antigen target is currently unknown. No base-level quality is on record; no much larger clone is a single base apart. The sample contains more than one DNA sequence encoding this CDR3.

The immunoSEQ Assay was used to sequence TCRbeta CDR3 regions. After extraction, genomic DNA underwent amplification by bias-controlled multiplex PCR, followed by high-throughput sequencing. As for the authors' bioinformatics: To quantify the absolute abundance of every unique TCRbeta CDR3 region, sequences were collapsed and filtered. T cell fraction was estimated by normalization of TCRbeta template counts to usable DNA, with usable DNA being measured through amplification of reference genes present in all nucleated cells. Repertoire TCRs were annotated as SARS-CoV-2-specific by exact matching of V gene, CDR3 amino acid sequence and J gene to a known reactive TCR set. MIRA supplied the reference SARS-CoV-2 TCR set, which was filtered for enrichment in COVID-19-positive ImmuneCODE repertoires so that public or cross-reactive TCRs were removed. Drawing on the MIRA antigens, annotated TCRs were analysed further at the level of specific ORF or position within ORF. Breadth was defined as annotated unique rearrangements over total unique productive rearrangements; depth was the summed frequency of those rearrangements. Two-sided Wilcoxon rank-sum tests were applied when comparing TCR breadth between groups. TCRdb re-hosts the immuneACCESS table, in-frame sequences only. Its copies lack some clones; in the studies checked, an unresolved V gene accounts for under half of them, and the cause for the rest is not known. V and J calls and clone size are those listed in that table; D and trimming were worked out from the DNA. This sample comprises about 500,000 clones, roughly nine tenths of them detected only once. Under 2% of the sample lies in the top ten.

Findings and caveats that apply to the study as a whole: Comparable non-spike TCR breadth was observed between vaccine and placebo recipients, consistent with only spike being contained in the vaccine. The authors noted that the TCR breadth and depth analyses may have underestimated total T cell responses. Compared with placebo recipients, Ad26.COV2.S recipients showed higher spike-specific TCR breadth (P = 0.0014). After vaccination, substantial breadth of spike-specific CD8+ and CD4+ T cell responses was reported. The study lacked the statistical power to compare responses across vaccine doses or regimens.

Sequences were derived from peripheral blood, sampled in a trial of Ad26.COV2.S vaccine versus placebo. The receptor was derived from a person aged 18-60 years who received the Ad26.COV2.S COVID-19 vaccine or a placebo. Recombination joined TRBV18 with TRBJ2-3; confidence is insufficient to name the D gene. This receptor has the CDR3 CASSPGTDTQYF. The DNA sequence is given as TGTGCCAGCTCACCCGGCACAGATACGCAGTATTTT. The CDR3, completed at both ends by the reference TRBV18 and TRBJ2-3 genes, gives the full variable domain NAGVMQNPRHLVRRRGQEARLRCSPMKGHSHVYWYRQLPEEGLKFMVYLQKENIIDESGMPKERFSAEFPKEGPSILRIQQVVRGDSAAYFCASSPGTDTQYFGPGTRLTVL.